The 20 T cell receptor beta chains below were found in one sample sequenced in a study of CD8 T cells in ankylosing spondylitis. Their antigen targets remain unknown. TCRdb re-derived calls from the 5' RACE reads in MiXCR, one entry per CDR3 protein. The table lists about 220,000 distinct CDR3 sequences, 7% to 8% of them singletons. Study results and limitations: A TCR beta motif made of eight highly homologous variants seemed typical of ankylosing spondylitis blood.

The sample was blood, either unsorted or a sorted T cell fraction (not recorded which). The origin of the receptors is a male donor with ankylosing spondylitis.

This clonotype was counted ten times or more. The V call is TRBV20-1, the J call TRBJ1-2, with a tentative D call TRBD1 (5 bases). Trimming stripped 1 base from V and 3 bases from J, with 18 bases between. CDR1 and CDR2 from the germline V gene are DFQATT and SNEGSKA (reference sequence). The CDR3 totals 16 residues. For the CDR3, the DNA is TGCAGTGCTAGAGGTTGGGGGGTTCGACGAGACTATGGCTACACCTTC. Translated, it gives CSARGWGVRRDYGYTF.

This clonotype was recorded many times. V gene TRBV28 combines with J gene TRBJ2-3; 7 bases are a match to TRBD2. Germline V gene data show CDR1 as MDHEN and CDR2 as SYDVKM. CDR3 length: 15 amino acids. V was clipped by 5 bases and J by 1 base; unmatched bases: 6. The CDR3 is CASSLGRSGTDTQYF. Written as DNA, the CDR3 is TGTGCCAGCAGTCTCGGGAGGTCAGGCACAGATACGCAGTATTTT.

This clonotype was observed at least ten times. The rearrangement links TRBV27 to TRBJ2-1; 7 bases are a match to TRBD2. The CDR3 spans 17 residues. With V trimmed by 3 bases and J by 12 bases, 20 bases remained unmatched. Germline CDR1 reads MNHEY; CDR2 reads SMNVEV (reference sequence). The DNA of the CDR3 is TGTGCCAGCAGTTTCATACTAGCGAGAGGGCCCTCCGAGGTGCAGTTCTTC. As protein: CASSFILARGPSEVQFF.

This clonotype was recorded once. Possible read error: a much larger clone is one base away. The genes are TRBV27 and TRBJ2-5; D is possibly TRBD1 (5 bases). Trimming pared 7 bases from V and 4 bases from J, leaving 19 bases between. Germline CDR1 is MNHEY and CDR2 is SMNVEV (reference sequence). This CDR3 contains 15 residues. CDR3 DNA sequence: TGTGCCAGCATCCGAAGGGCAGGGTCAGGAGAGACCCAGTACTTC. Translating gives CASIRRAGSGETQYF.

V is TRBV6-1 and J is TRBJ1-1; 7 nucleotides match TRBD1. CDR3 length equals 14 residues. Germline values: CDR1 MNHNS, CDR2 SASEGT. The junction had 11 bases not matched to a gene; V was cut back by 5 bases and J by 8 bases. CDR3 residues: CASSTQGGGGEAFF. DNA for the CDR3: TGTGCCAGCAGTACCCAGGGGGGCGGAGGGGAAGCTTTCTTT.

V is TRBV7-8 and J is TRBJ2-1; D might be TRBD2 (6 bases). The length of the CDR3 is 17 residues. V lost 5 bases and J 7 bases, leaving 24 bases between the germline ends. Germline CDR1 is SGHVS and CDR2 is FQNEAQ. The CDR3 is CASSPRSRETSQNEQFF. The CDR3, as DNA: TGTGCCAGCAGCCCTAGGAGCCGGGAGACCTCTCAAAATGAGCAGTTCTTC.

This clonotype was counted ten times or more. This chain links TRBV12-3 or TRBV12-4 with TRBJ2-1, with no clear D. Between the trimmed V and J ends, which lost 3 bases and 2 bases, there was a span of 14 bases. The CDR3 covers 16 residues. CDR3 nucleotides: TGTGCCAGCAGTTTGGTGGCAGCCCTCCCCTACAATGAGCAGTTCTTC. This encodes CASSLVAALPYNEQFF.

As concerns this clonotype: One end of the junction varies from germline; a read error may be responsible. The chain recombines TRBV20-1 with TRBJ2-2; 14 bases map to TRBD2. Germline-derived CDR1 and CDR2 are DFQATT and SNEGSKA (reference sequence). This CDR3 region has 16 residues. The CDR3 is CCARVWTSGRSGELFF. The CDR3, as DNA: TGCTGTGCTAGAGTTTGGACTAGCGGGAGGTCAGGGGAGCTGTTTTTT.

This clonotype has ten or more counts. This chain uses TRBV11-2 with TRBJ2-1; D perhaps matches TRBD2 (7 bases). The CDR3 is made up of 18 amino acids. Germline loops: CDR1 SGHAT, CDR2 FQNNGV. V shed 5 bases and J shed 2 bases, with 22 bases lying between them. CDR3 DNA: TGTGCCAGCAGCCGTAGGGGGGGTACATACCTTCCCTACAATGAGCAGTTCTTC. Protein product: CASSRRGGTYLPYNEQFF.

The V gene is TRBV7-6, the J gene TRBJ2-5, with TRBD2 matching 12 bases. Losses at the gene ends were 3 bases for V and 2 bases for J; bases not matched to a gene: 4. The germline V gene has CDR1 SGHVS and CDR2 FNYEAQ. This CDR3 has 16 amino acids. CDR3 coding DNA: TGTGCCAGCAGCTTGAGGACTAGCGGGGAACAAGAGACCCAGTACTTC. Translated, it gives CASSLRTSGEQETQYF.

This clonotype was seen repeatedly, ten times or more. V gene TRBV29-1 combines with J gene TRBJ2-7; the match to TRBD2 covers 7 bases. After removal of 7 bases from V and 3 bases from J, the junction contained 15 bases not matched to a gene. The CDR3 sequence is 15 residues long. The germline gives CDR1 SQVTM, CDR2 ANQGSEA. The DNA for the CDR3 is TGCAGCGCCGAAACACCTAGCGGCAGCGTCTACGAGCAGTACTTC. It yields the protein CSAETPSGSVYEQYF.

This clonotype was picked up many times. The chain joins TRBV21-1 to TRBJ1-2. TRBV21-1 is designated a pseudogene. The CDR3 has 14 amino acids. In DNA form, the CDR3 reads TGTGCCAGCAGCAAAAGCAGGACTGGCTATGGCTACACCTTC. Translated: CASSKSRTGYGYTF.

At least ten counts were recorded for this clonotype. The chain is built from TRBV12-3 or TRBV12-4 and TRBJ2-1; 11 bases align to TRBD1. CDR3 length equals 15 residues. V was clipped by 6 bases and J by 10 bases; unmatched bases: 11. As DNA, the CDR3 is TGTGCCAGCAGCAAGACCGGGACAGGGGGAAGCGAGCAGTTCTTC. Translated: CASSKTGTGGSEQFF.

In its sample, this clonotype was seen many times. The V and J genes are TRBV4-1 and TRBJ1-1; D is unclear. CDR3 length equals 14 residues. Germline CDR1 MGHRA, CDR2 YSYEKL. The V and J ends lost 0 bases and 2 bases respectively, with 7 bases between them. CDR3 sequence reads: CASSQEKTNTEAFF. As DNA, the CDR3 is TGCGCCAGCAGCCAAGAAAAGACCAACACTGAAGCTTTCTTT.

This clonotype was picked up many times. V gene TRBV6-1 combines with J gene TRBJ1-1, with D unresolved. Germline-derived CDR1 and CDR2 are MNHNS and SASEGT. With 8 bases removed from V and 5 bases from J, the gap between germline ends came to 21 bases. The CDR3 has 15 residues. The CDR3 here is CASLPRRLRGTEAFF. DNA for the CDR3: TGTGCCAGCCTCCCCCGGCGCCTTCGCGGGACTGAAGCTTTCTTT.

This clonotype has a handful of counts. The CDR3 spells CASSLNWRNTEAFF. In nucleotides, the CDR3 is TGTGCCAGCAGTTTAAACTGGAGGAACACTGAAGCTTTCTTT. This chain connects TRBV12-3 or TRBV12-4 to TRBJ1-1; no clear D gene. V dropped 2 bases and J dropped 1 base, with 8 bases sitting between them. The CDR3 is made up of 14 amino acids.

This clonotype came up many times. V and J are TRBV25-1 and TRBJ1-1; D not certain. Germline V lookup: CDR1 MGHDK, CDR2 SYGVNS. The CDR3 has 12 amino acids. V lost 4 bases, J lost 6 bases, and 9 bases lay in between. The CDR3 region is CASSVRHSEAFF. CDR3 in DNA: TGTGCCAGCAGTGTACGACACTCTGAAGCTTTCTTT.

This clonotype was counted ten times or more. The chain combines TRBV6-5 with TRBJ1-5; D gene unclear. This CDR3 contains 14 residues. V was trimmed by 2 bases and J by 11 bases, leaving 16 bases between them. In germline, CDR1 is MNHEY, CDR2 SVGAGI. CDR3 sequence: CASSYAEGRRSQHF. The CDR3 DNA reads TGTGCCAGCAGTTACGCAGAGGGCAGGAGGTCCCAGCATTTT.

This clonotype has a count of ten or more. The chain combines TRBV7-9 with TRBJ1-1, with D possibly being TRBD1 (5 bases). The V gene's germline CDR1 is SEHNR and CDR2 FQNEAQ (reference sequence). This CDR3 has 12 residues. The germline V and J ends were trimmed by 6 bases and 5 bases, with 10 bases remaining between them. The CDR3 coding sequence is TGTGCCAGCAGAAGGGACGGGACTGAAGCTTTCTTT. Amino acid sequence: CASRRDGTEAFF.

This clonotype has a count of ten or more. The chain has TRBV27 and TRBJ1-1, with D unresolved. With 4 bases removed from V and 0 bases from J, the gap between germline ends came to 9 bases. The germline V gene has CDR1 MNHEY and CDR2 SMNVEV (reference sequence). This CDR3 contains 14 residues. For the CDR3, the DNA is TGTGCCAGCAGTTCTCAGGTTCTGAACACTGAAGCTTTCTTT. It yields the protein CASSSQVLNTEAFF.